This TCR beta chain originates from a study of metastatic and nonmetastatic thyroid tumors. TCRdb redid the clone calls on the PCR reads using MiXCR. The top ten hold 9.5% to 10% of the sample, which has more than 40,000 clones, 28% seen once. V was pared by 4 bases and J by 6 bases, with 15 bases between. The CDR3 sequence is 15 residues long. Germline assignment: CDR1 LGHNA and CDR2 YNFKEQ. All patients were treatment-naive before thyroid surgery. This chain links TRBV4-2 with TRBJ2-2, with no clear D. The clonotype comes from a male donor with papillary thyroid cancer or a benign thyroid nodule (not recorded which). Some clones in this sample may be carry-over from other donors' samples. The sample consisted of blood. The CDR3 DNA follows: TGTGCCAGCAGCCGGTCCTGTACAGCGTCCGGGGAGCTGTTTTTT. Its protein is CASSRSCTASGELFF.